This record looks at one TCR beta chain sequence and its context. Given a far larger clone just one base away, this is likely a sequencing read error. Approximately 90 million PBMCs went into genomic DNA for unsorted samples. This entry belongs to a study of shared clonotypes between healthy human individuals. The repertoire was sequenced with immunoSEQ multiplex PCR; TCRdb's copy has only in-frame clones and lacks some. In the table there are about half a million clones, 81% of which are singletons. The sequence derives from a woman aged 40 to 55 in good health. Some clones in this sample may be carry-over from other donors' samples. The material sequenced was PBMCs.

The CDR3 reads CASSSRHILVRTRYGYTF. The CDR3 DNA is TGTGCCAGCAGTTCCCGACACATCCTGGTGAGGACTCGTTATGGCTACACCTTC. V and J are TRBV27 and TRBJ1-2, with unresolved D. This CDR3 has 18 amino acids. V lost 4 bases to trimming and J lost 5 bases, with 26 bases between them. Germline lookup yields CDR1 MNHEY and CDR2 SMNVEV (reference sequence).